The T cell receptor (beta chain) under discussion was sequenced for a study of blood T cells in healthy people across ages. Overall study results and limits: Measured against age, TCR beta diversity per million T cells decreased in a roughly linear manner.

It was with a sample-barcoded 5' primer and a J-beta primer mix that a second PCR of roughly 7 to 11 cycles was run. TCRdb processed the 5' RACE reads anew with MiXCR; each CDR3 protein has one entry. This table holds roughly 1,000,000 distinct CDR3 sequences, around 25% found once. This clonotype has more than one count but fewer than ten. Its antigen is currently unknown. The CDR3 covers 13 residues. The V gene lost 8 bases and the J gene lost 4 bases, with 11 bases spanning the gap. These data also formed part of another study, on T cells of mothers and their children. That study reports: Sample barcodes and 2-4 random nucleotides came from the second PCR's M1S primer.

This TCR derives from a girl aged 2 to 9 in good health. The chain couples TRBV12-3 or TRBV12-4 to TRBJ2-2; tentative D call: TRBD1 (5 bases). The sequenced sample consisted of blood. CDR3 in DNA: TGTGCCAGCTTGGGGCCTCTCACCGGGGAGCTGTTTTTT. This sequence encodes CASLGPLTGELFF.